The rows below give T cell receptor beta chains drawn from one sample of a study of blood T cell repertoires in COVID-19. Generated by immunoSEQ multiplex PCR, the TCRdb table keeps only in-frame clones and is missing some. This sample has over 350,000 clones; approximately 90% occur once, and the top ten carry 0.95% to 1%. Material: PBMCs or T cells enriched from blood (not recorded which). The source is a young woman with acute COVID-19. The CDR3 runs from the conserved cysteine through the conserved F or W.

>TRBV7-2|TRBJ2-7
CASSLNGGYEQYF
>TRBV6-5|TRBJ1-5
CASAYRVGNQPQHF
>TRBV19|TRBJ1-1
CASSRHTGPLEAFF
>TRBV5-1|TRBJ1-6
CASSHGQGDSPLHF
>TRBV4-1|TRBJ2-2
CASSLIRDYTGELFF
>TRBV25-1|TRBJ2-1
CASSVRASGGAYEQFF
>TRBV4-1|TRBJ1-2
CASSQVTGAYGYTF
>TRBV6-1|TRBJ1-4
CASSEVAISGGEKLFF
>TRBV3-1/TRBV3-2|TRBJ1-1
CASSQTGGDTEAFF
>TRBV19|TRBJ2-1
CASTQAGGSSYNEQFF
>TRBV28|TRBJ1-1
CASSGESRMSAFF
>TRBV10-2|TRBJ2-7
CASLEWGQYEQYF
>TRBV12-3/TRBV12-4|TRBJ2-2
CASGGGGIRELFF
>TRBV2|TRBJ1-2
CASSDRAGNYGYTF
>TRBV18|TRBJ1-1
CASSPSTGLGTEAFF
>TRBV9|TRBJ2-6
CASSVGGRSRSGANVLTF
>TRBV14|TRBJ2-3
CASSIPGADTQYF
>TRBV2|TRBJ1-2
CASIPGQGLYGYTF
>TRBV5-1|TRBJ1-4
CASSEDTGYEKLFF
>TRBV5-1|TRBJ1-5
CASSPGDSFYSNQPQHF
>TRBV9|TRBJ2-5
CASSVGRTAGVQETQYF
>TRBV10-3|TRBJ1-6
CAIGAGYGSPLHF